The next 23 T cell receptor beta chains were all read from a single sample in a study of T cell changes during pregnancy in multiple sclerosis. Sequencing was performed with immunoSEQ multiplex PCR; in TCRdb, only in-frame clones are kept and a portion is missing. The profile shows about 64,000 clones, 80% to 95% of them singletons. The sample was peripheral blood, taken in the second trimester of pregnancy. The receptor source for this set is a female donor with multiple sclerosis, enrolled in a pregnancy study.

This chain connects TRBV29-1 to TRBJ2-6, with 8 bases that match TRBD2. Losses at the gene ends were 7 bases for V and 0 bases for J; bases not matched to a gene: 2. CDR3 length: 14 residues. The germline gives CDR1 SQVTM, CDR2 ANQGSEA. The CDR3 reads CSAGGDSGANVLTF. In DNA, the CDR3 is TGCAGCGCCGGGGGGGACTCTGGGGCCAACGTCCTGACTTTC. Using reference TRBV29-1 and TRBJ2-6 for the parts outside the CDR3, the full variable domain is SAVISQKPSRDICQRGTSLTIQCQVDSQVTMMFWYRQQPGQSLTLIATANQGSEATYESGFVIDKFPISRPNLTFSTLTVSNMSPEDSSIYLCSAGGDSGANVLTFGAGSRLTVL.

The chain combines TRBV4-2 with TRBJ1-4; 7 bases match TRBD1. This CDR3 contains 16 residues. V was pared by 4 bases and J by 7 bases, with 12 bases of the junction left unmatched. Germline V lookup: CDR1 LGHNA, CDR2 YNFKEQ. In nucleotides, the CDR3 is TGTGCCAGCAGCCGAACCCCAGCTCAGGGGGTTGAAAAACTGTTTTTT. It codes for CASSRTPAQGVEKLFF.

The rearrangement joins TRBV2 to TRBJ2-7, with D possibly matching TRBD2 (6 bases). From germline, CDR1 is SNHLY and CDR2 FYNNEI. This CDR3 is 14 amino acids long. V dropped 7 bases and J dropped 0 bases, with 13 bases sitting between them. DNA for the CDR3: TGTGCCAGCACCGGGACTGTGGGCTCCTACGAGCAGTACTTC. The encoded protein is CASTGTVGSYEQYF. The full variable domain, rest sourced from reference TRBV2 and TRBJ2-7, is EPEVTQTPSHQVTQMGQEVILRCVPISNHLYFYWYRQILGQKVEFLVSFYNNEISEKSEIFDDQFSVERPDGSNFTLKIRSTKLEDSAMYFCASTGTVGSYEQYFGPGTRLTVT.

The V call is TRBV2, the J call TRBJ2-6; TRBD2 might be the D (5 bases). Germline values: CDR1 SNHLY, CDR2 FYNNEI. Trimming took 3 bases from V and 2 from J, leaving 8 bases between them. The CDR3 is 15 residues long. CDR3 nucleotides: TGTGCCAGCAGTGATCCCGGGGCTGGGGCCAACGTCCTGACTTTC. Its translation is CASSDPGAGANVLTF.

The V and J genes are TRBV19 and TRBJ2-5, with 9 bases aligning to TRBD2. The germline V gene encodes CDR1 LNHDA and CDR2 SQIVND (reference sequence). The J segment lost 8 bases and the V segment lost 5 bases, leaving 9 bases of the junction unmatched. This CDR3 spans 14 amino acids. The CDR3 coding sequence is TGTGCCAGTAGTTCGGGGACTAGCTCACGTACCCAGTACTTC. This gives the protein CASSSGTSSRTQYF.

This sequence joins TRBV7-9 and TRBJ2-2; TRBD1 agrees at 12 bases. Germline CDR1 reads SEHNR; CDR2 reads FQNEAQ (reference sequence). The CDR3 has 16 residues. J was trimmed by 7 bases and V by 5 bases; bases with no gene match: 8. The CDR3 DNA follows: TGTGCCAGCAGCCCACCGGGACAGGGGGCGTTCGGGGAGCTGTTTTTT. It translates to CASSPPGQGAFGELFF.

The CDR3 here is CAISSEREREQYF. CDR3 DNA sequence: TGTGCCATCAGTAGCGAGCGGGAGAGGGAGCAGTACTTC. The rearrangement links TRBV10-3 to TRBJ2-7; the match to TRBD2 covers 8 bases. Trimming at V came to 5 bases and at J to 7 bases, leaving 7 bases not matched to a gene. Per the germline V gene, CDR1 is ENHRY and CDR2 is SYGVKD. This CDR3 contains 13 residues.

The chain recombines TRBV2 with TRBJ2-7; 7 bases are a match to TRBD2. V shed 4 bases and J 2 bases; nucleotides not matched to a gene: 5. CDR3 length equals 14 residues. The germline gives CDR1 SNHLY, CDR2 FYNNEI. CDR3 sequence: CASSAREHTYEQYF. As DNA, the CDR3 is TGTGCCAGCAGTGCGCGGGAGCATACCTACGAGCAGTACTTC.

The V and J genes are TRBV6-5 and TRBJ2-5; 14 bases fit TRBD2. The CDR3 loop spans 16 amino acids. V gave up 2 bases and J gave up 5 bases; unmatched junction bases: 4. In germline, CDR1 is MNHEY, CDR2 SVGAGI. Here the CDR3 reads CASSYGTSGRGETQYF. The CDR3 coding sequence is TGTGCCAGCAGTTACGGGACTAGCGGGAGAGGGGAGACCCAGTACTTC.

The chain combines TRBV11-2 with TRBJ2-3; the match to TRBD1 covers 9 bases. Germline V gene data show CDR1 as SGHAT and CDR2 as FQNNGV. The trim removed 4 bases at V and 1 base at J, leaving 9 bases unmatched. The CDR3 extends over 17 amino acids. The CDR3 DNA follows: TGTGCCAGCAGCTCAAGCCGGGACAGGGCTGGCACAGATACGCAGTATTTT. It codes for CASSSSRDRAGTDTQYF.

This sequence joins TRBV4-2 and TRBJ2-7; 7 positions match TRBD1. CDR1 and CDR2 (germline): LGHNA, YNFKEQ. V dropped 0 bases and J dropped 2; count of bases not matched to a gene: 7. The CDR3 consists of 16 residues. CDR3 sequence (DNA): TGTGCCAGCAGCCAAGATTCAGGCGACAGGGCCTACGAGCAGTACTTC. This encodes CASSQDSGDRAYEQYF.

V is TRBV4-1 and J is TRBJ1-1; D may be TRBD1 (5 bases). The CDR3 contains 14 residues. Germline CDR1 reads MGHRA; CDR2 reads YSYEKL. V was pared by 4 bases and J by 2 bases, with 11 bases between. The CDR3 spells CASSLDSYNTEAFF. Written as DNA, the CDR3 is TGCGCCAGCAGCCTTGACAGCTACAACACTGAAGCTTTCTTT.

CDR3: CASSPALGQLTQFF. CDR3 bases: TGCGCCAGCAGCCCGGCCTTGGGACAGCTAACCCAGTTCTTC. The chain has TRBV5-1 and TRBJ2-1, with TRBD1 matching over 7 bases. V trimming: 4 bases; J trimming: 13 bases; junction bases outside the gene matches: 14. The CDR3 consists of 14 residues. Germline-derived CDR1 and CDR2 are SGHRS and YFSETQ.

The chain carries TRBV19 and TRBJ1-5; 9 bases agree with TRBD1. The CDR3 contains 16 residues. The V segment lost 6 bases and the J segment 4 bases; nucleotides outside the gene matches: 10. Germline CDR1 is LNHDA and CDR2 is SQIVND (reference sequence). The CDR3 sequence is CASRFLDRGGNQPQHF. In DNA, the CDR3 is TGTGCCAGTAGATTCTTGGACAGGGGAGGAAATCAGCCCCAGCATTTT.

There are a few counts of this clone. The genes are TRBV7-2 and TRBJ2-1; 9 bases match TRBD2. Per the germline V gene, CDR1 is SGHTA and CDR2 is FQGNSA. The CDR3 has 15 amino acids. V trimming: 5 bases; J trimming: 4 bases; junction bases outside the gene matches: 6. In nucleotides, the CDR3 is TGTGCCAGCAGCCTAACTAGCGGGCAATACAATGAGCAGTTCTTC. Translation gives CASSLTSGQYNEQFF.

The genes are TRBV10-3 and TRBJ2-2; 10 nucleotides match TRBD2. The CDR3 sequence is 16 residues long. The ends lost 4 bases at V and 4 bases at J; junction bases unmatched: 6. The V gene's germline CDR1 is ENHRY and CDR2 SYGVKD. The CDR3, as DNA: TGTGCCATCAGTGGTTCTAGCGGGAGACGCACCGGGGAGCTGTTTTTT. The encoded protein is CAISGSSGRRTGELFF.

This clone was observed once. Here the CDR3 reads CAWSNWVVRSNEQFF. CDR3 bases: TGTGCCTGGAGTAATTGGGTCGTACGGAGCAATGAGCAGTTCTTC. The rearrangement uses TRBV30 and TRBJ2-1; D call uncertain. The CDR3 is 15 amino acids. Trimming removed 2 bases from V and 6 bases from J, with 17 bases in between. From germline, CDR1 is GTSNPN and CDR2 SVGIG (reference sequence).

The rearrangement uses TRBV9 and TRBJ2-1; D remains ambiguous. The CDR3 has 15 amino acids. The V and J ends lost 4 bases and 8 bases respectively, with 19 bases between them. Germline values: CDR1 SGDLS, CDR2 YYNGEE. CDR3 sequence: CASSPQPVDFDEQFF. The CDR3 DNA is TGTGCCAGCAGCCCCCAACCGGTAGACTTCGATGAGCAGTTCTTC. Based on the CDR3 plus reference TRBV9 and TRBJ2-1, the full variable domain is DSGVTQTPKHLITATGQRVTLRCSPRSGDLSVYWYQQSLDQGLQFLIQYYNGEERAKGNILERFSAQQFPDLHSELNLSSLELGDSALYFCASSPQPVDFDEQFFGPGTRLTVL.

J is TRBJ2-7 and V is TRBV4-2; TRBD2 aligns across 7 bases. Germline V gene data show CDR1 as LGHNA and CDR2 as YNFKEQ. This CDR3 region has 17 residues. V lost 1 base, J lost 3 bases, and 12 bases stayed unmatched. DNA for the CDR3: TGTGCCAGCAGCCAAGTTTCCACCGGACTAGTCTACTACGAGCAGTACTTC. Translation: CASSQVSTGLVYYEQYF.

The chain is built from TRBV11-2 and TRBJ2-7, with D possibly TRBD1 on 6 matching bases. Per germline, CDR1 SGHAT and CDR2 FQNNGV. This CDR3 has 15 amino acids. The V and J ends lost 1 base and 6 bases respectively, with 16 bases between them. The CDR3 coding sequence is TGTGCCAGCAGCTTAGCAGCAGCAGGGGTACTCGAGCAGTACTTC. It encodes CASSLAAAGVLEQYF.

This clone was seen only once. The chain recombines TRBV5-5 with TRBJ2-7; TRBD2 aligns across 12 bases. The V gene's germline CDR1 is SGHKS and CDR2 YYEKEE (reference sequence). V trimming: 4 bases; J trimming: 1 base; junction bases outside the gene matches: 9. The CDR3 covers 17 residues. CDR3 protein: CASSQTSGRGGSYEQYF. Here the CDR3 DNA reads TGTGCCAGCAGCCAGACTAGCGGGAGAGGAGGGTCCTACGAGCAGTACTTC.

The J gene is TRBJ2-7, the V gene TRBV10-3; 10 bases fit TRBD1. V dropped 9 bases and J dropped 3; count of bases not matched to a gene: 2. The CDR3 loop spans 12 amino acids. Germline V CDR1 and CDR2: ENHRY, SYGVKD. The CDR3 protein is CAIRDRGYEQYF. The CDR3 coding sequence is TGTGCCATTAGGGACAGGGGCTACGAGCAGTACTTC.

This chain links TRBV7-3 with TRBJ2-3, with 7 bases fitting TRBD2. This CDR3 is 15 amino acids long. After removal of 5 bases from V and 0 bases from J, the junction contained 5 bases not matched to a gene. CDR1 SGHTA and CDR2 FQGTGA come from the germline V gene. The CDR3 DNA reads TGTGCCAGCAGCCGGGACTACACTAGCACAGATACGCAGTATTTT. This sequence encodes CASSRDYTSTDTQYF.